The rows below give T cell receptor beta chains drawn from one sample of a study of cytomegalovirus exposure and HLA in healthy donors. The method was immunoSEQ multiplex PCR; TCRdb's version includes in-frame clones alone and lacks a portion of them. The sample includes 150,000 to 200,000 clones, roughly 79% seen only once; the top ten take around 0.89%. Sequencing input: PBMCs. These TCRs come from a woman between 50 and 59 years old in good health and CMV-seropositive. The CDR3 runs from the conserved cysteine through the conserved F or W. D genes are given only for firm matches. Clone size, where shown, is once, few, many, or a class for clones that have expanded.

TRBV28	TRBJ1-1	TRBD1	few	CASRTGTGGTEAFF	TGTGCCAGCAGGACCGGGACAGGGGGGACTGAAGCTTTCTTT
TRBV5-4	TRBJ2-3	-	few	CASSPPAAGPTDTQYF	TGTGCCAGCAGCCCCCCAGCAGCGGGTCCCACAGATACGCAGTATTTT
TRBV6-5	TRBJ2-7	TRBD1	once	CASSSGTGYYEQYF	TGTGCCAGCAGCTCCGGGACAGGGTACTACGAGCAGTACTTC
TRBV18	TRBJ2-3	-	-	CASSPLPDTTDTQYF	TGTGCCAGCTCACCACTGCCGGACACCACAGATACGCAGTATTTT
TRBV4-1	TRBJ1-5	-	once	CASSQDGLTGNNQPQHF	TGCGCCAGCAGCCAAGATGGCCTGACAGGTAATAATCAGCCCCAGCATTTT
TRBV6-5	TRBJ1-1	TRBD1	-	CASSQGQGMAFF	TGTGCCAGCAGCCAGGGACAGGGAATGGCTTTCTTT
TRBV2	TRBJ2-2	TRBD2	few	CASSRGEGGGQLFF	TGTGCCAGCAGTAGGGGCGAGGGCGGGGGGCAGCTGTTTTTT
TRBV4-1	TRBJ2-1	TRBD1	-	CASSLPGTGYNEQFF	TGCGCCAGCAGCCTACCAGGGACAGGGTACAATGAGCAGTTCTTC
TRBV7-2	TRBJ2-1	-	-	CASSYSLGSNEQFF	TGTGCCAGCAGCTACTCACTAGGGAGCAATGAGCAGTTCTTC
TRBV29-1	TRBJ2-5	TRBD1	-	CSVDRPGGVETQYF	TGCAGCGTTGACAGGCCAGGGGGCGTTGAGACCCAGTACTTC
TRBV2	TRBJ1-1	-	-	CASKPRQGSTEAFF	TGTGCCAGCAAACCCAGGCAGGGTAGCACTGAAGCTTTCTTT
TRBV4-1	TRBJ2-7	-	once	CASSQVYFSGTYEQYF	TGCGCCAGCAGCCAAGTTTATTTTAGCGGTACCTACGAGCAGTACTTC
TRBV11-2	TRBJ1-6	-	-	CASSPQRGLTPLHF	TGTGCCAGCAGCCCCCAGAGAGGCTTGACACCCCTCCACTTT
TRBV6-1	TRBJ1-1	TRBD1	-	CASRTLDRGPEAFF	TGTGCCAGCAGAACCCTAGACAGGGGCCCTGAAGCTTTCTTT
TRBV27	TRBJ1-1	TRBD1	few	CASSVRTGRNTEAFF	TGTGCCAGCAGTGTCAGGACAGGACGGAACACTGAAGCTTTCTTT
TRBV30	TRBJ1-6	-	-	CARNAGYNSPLHF	TGTGCCCGGAACGCAGGGTACAATTCACCCCTCCACTTT
TRBV7-9	TRBJ2-3	-	-	CASSLATPDF	TGTGCCAGCAGCTTAGCGACACCTGATTTT
TRBV18	TRBJ2-3	TRBD2	once	CASSPFTSGTADTQYF	TGTGCCAGCTCACCTTTCACTAGCGGGACTGCTGATACGCAGTATTTT
TRBV27	TRBJ1-5	-	-	CASSFEASNQPQHF	TGTGCCAGCAGTTTTGAGGCTAGCAATCAGCCCCAGCATTTT
TRBV9	TRBJ2-7	TRBD2	-	CASSVSGGAIHEQYF	TGTGCCAGCAGCGTCTCCGGGGGGGCGATCCACGAGCAGTACTTC
TRBV2	TRBJ1-5	TRBD1	-	CASSPQGALMQPQHF	TGTGCCAGCAGCCCCCAGGGGGCCCTCATGCAGCCCCAGCATTTT
TRBV5-6	TRBJ1-2	-	-	CASSADSPYGYTF	TGTGCCAGCAGCGCCGACAGTCCGTATGGCTACACCTTC
TRBV11-2	TRBJ2-3	-	-	CASSLGHRGTSRDTQYF	TGTGCCAGCAGCTTAGGACACAGGGGAACTAGCAGGGATACGCAGTATTTT
TRBV4-3	TRBJ2-7	-	-	CASSQDWAAPPQYF	TGCGCCAGCAGCCAAGATTGGGCAGCACCACCGCAGTACTTC
TRBV10-1	TRBJ2-5	-	-	CASSDRGAPQETQYF	TGCGCCAGCAGTGATAGAGGTGCACCCCAAGAGACCCAGTACTTC
TRBV28	TRBJ2-3	-	-	CASSFGQQGTQYF	TGTGCCAGCAGTTTCGGACAGCAAGGTACGCAGTATTTT
TRBV18	TRBJ2-7	TRBD2	-	CASSQTSGRSYEQYF	TGTGCCAGCTCACAAACCAGCGGGAGGTCCTACGAGCAGTACTTC
TRBV18	TRBJ2-1	-	-	CASSPPSAYNEQFF	TGTGCCAGCTCACCACCGTCGGCCTACAATGAGCAGTTCTTC
TRBV7-8	TRBJ1-3	-	-	CASSLAGGIGNTIYF	TGTGCCAGCAGCTTAGCTGGCGGGATTGGAAACACCATATATTTT
TRBV6-5	TRBJ1-2	TRBD1	-	CASSRGQGNYGYTF	TGTGCCAGCAGTAGAGGACAGGGAAACTATGGCTACACCTTC
TRBV7-2	TRBJ1-1	-	few	CASSLRGLTEAFF	TGTGCCAGCAGCTTACGTGGACTCACTGAAGCTTTCTTT
TRBV28	TRBJ1-3	-	-	CASSPGLAGNTIYF	TGTGCCAGCAGTCCAGGGTTAGCTGGAAACACCATATATTTT
TRBV19	TRBJ1-1	TRBD1	few	CASTNRGSRTEAFF	TGTGCCAGTACCAACAGGGGGAGTAGGACTGAAGCTTTCTTT
TRBV7-2	TRBJ2-5	-	-	CASSTGTPEGTQHF	TGTGCCAGCAGCACCGGGACACCCGAGGGGACCCAGCACTTC
TRBV9	TRBJ1-1	-	once	CASSETQGKAFF	TGTGCCAGCAGCGAGACACAGGGTAAAGCTTTCTTT
TRBV11-2	TRBJ2-6	-	-	CASSLTLIALGANVLTF	TGTGCCAGCAGCTTAACCCTTATAGCACTTGGGGCCAACGTCCTGACTTTC
TRBV28	TRBJ1-1	TRBD1	-	CASSFQGAVNTEAFF	TGTGCCAGCAGTTTCCAGGGGGCGGTGAACACTGAAGCTTTCTTT
TRBV4-1	TRBJ2-1	-	-	CASSPQELAGPYNEQFF	TGCGCCAGCAGCCCGCAGGAGCTGGCGGGTCCCTACAATGAGCAGTTCTTC
TRBV25-1	TRBJ2-1	-	-	CASSQYNEQFF	TGTGCCAGCAGCCAATACAATGAGCAGTTCTTC
TRBV10-1	TRBJ1-4	-	-	CASSEDRWNEKLFF	TGCGCCAGCAGTGAGGACAGGTGGAATGAAAAACTGTTTTTT
TRBV6-1	TRBJ2-3	-	few	CASRETSWDTQYF	TGTGCCAGCAGGGAGACCTCATGGGATACGCAGTATTTT
TRBV5-1	TRBJ2-5	TRBD1	-	CASSSDRAQETQYF	TGCGCCAGCAGCTCGGACAGGGCCCAAGAGACCCAGTACTTC
TRBV9	TRBJ1-6	-	once	CASSVAQNNSPLHF	TGTGCCAGCAGCGTAGCACAGAATAATTCACCCCTCCACTTT
TRBV19	TRBJ2-1	TRBD2	-	CATESGRASVVEQFF	TGTGCCACCGAGAGCGGGAGGGCCTCCGTGGTTGAGCAGTTCTTC
TRBV28	TRBJ2-7	TRBD1	-	CASSFETGHSYEQYF	TGTGCCAGCAGTTTTGAGACAGGGCACTCCTACGAGCAGTACTTC
TRBV11-2	TRBJ1-4	TRBD1	-	CASSPRTGGKEKLFF	TGTGCCAGCAGCCCCCGGACAGGGGGTAAGGAAAAACTGTTTTTT
TRBV11-2	TRBJ1-1	TRBD1	-	CASSLEGQVMTEAFF	TGTGCCAGCAGCTTAGAGGGACAGGTCATGACTGAAGCTTTCTTT
TRBV4-1	TRBJ1-3	-	few	CASSQVGSLNTIYF	TGCGCCAGCAGCCAAGTGGGCTCTTTAAACACCATATATTTT
TRBV2	TRBJ2-3	TRBD1	-	CASSDGTGFRTQYF	TGTGCCAGCAGTGACGGGACAGGGTTTCGTACGCAGTATTTT
TRBV6-6	TRBJ1-4	-	once	CASSYPGGGEKLFF	TGTGCCAGCAGTTACCCTGGCGGGGGAGAAAAACTGTTTTTT
TRBV6-5	TRBJ2-1	TRBD2	-	CASSYLSGGYNEQFF	TGTGCCAGCAGTTACCTCAGCGGGGGGTACAATGAGCAGTTCTTC
TRBV5-6	TRBJ2-1	TRBD2	-	CASSLIGIAGGFGNEQFF	TGTGCCAGCAGCTTGATAGGGATAGCGGGGGGCTTTGGAAATGAGCAGTTCTTC